These T cell receptor beta chains were read from a single sample in a study of chemoradiotherapy in HPV16-positive cancers. Assay used: immunoSEQ multiplex PCR; TCRdb lists only in-frame clones, some missing. The table records tens of thousands of clones, 88% of them present only once. Sample: blood, taken from a patient who underwent chemoradiotherapy. All receptors derive from a human donor with HPV-associated anogenital cancer. The CDR3 runs from the conserved cysteine through the conserved F or W. D genes are given only for firm matches. Clone size is given for some rows only: seen once, a few or many times, or a class if the clone is expanded.

TRBV5-1	13	TRBJ1-1	.	.	CASSLQGNTEAFF	TGCGCCAGCAGCTTACAAGGCAACACTGAAGCTTTCTTT
TRBV6-5	15	TRBJ1-4	TRBD1	.	CASSRTGAAAMKLFF	TGTGCCAGCAGTAGGACAGGGGCGGCAGCGATGAAACTGTTTTTT
TRBV6-5	12	TRBJ2-7	.	.	CASRETSGEQYF	TGTGCCAGCAGAGAGACCTCGGGGGAGCAGTACTTC
TRBV9	16	TRBJ1-1	.	.	CASSPAPARGGEEAFF	TGTGCCAGCAGCCCCGCTCCCGCAAGGGGAGGGGAAGAAGCTTTCTTT
TRBV4-1	16	TRBJ1-1	TRBD1	once	CASSQPDRGLYTEAFF	TGCGCCAGCAGCCAGCCGGACAGGGGCCTTTACACTGAAGCTTTCTTT
TRBV28	16	TRBJ2-1	.	.	CASSFYGSVKHNEQFF	TGTGCCAGCAGTTTTTACGGGAGCGTGAAACACAATGAGCAGTTCTTC
TRBV6-6	14	TRBJ2-7	.	few	CASSYSGQLYEQYF	TGTGCCAGCAGTTACTCGGGCCAGCTCTACGAGCAGTACTTC
TRBV10-1	14	TRBJ1-4	.	.	CASSDSTANEKLFF	TGCGCCAGCAGTGACTCCACGGCTAATGAAAAACTGTTTTTT
TRBV19	15	TRBJ1-2	.	.	CASSRYGQTGYGYTF	TGTGCCAGTAGCAGGTACGGACAGACGGGGTATGGCTACACCTTC
TRBV6-5	14	TRBJ1-6	.	.	CASSSSRRDSPLHF	TGTGCCAGCAGTTCCTCTAGAAGGGACTCACCCCTCCACTTT
TRBV28	15	TRBJ2-1	TRBD2	.	CASSRLADSYNEQFF	TGTGCCAGCAGTCGACTAGCGGACTCCTACAATGAGCAGTTCTTC